A single sample gave rise to the 25 T cell receptor beta chains below, sequenced in a study of control samples from healthy donors and cancer patients. The method was immunoSEQ multiplex PCR; TCRdb's version includes in-frame clones alone and lacks a portion of them. The data show around 130,000 clones, roughly 84% seen once. Sequenced material: blood. Receptor source: a man between 45 and 60 years old in good health.

The genes are TRBV6-5 and TRBJ2-1, with D hard to call. CDR3 length: 14 residues. V gave up 2 bases and J gave up 8 bases, with 13 bases separating them. Per germline, CDR1 MNHEY and CDR2 SVGAGI. CDR3 region: CASSYPLRPHEQFF. CDR3 in DNA: TGTGCCAGCAGTTACCCCCTACGCCCCCATGAGCAGTTCTTC.

This rearrangement joins TRBV5-1 to TRBJ2-2; D is unresolved. The CDR3 extends over 13 amino acids. The germline gives CDR1 SGHRS, CDR2 YFSETQ. Trimming stripped 1 base from V and 2 bases from J, with 3 bases between. This CDR3 reads CASSLPNTGELFF. CDR3 sequence (DNA): TGCGCCAGCAGCTTGCCCAACACCGGGGAGCTGTTTTTT.

This clone occurred once. Different DNA sequences within this sample yield the same CDR3. The chain links TRBV12-3 or TRBV12-4 to TRBJ1-5; D gene unclear. V was cut by 5 bases and J by 0 bases, with 5 bases left in between. This CDR3 has 13 residues. The CDR3: CASSLSSNQPQHF. As DNA, the CDR3 is TGTGCCAGCAGTCTCAGTAGCAATCAGCCCCAGCATTTT.

The gene calls are TRBV2 and TRBJ2-4; 8 bases are a match to TRBD2. The CDR3 extends over 15 amino acids. Per germline, CDR1 SNHLY and CDR2 FYNNEI. The J segment lost 6 bases and the V segment lost 6 bases, leaving 10 bases of the junction unmatched. The CDR3: CASSPGGDYGNIQYF. The CDR3 region has the DNA TGTGCCAGCAGCCCCGGGGGGGATTACGGAAACATTCAGTACTTC.

The chain links TRBV11-2 to TRBJ1-6, with D hard to call. Trimming shortened V by 1 base and J by 10 bases, and 11 bases separated the two germline ends. The CDR3 has 14 residues. In germline, CDR1 is SGHAT, CDR2 FQNNGV. For the CDR3, the DNA is TGTGCCAGCAGCTTAGGAAAGGGCAACTCACCCCTCCACTTT. Its translation: CASSLGKGNSPLHF. The complete variable domain, with remaining parts taken from reference TRBV11-2 and TRBJ1-6, reads EAGVAQSPRYKIIEKRQSVAFWCNPISGHATLYWYQQILGQGPKLLIQFQNNGVVDDSQLPKDRFSAERLKGVDSTLKIQPAKLEDSAVYLCASSLGKGNSPLHFGNGTRLTVT.

The CDR3 is CASSDDRETQYF. Written as DNA, the CDR3 is TGCGCCAGCAGTGATGACCGAGAGACCCAGTACTTC. This chain connects TRBV10-1 to TRBJ2-5; no clear D gene. Germline V CDR1 and CDR2: WNHNN, SYGVQD (reference sequence). This CDR3 comprises 12 residues. Trimming stripped 3 bases from V and 4 bases from J, with 6 bases between.

The chain links TRBV11-2 to TRBJ2-1; 11 bases match TRBD2. The CDR3 runs 16 residues. CDR1 and CDR2 from the germline V gene are SGHAT and FQNNGV. V trimming: 2 bases; J trimming: 7 bases; junction bases outside the gene matches: 7. CDR3 sequence (DNA): TGTGCCAGCAGCTTACAACTTAGCGGGGGGGCTAATGAGCAGTTCTTC. Its translation is CASSLQLSGGANEQFF.

The chain employs TRBV9 and TRBJ1-6; D unclear. The CDR3 is 15 amino acids. CDR1 and CDR2 (germline): SGDLS, YYNGEE. Trimming cost V 0 bases and J 6 bases, with 10 bases left between them. The DNA of the CDR3 is TGTGCCAGCAGCGTAGAGGGTGTGCGTAATTCACCCCTCCACTTT. It translates to CASSVEGVRNSPLHF.

V and J are TRBV5-4 and TRBJ1-3; a weak D match, TRBD1 (5 bases). Germline V gene lookup returns CDR1 SGHNT and CDR2 YYREEE (reference sequence). Deletions cut 5 bases from V and 4 bases from J, with 13 bases between. This CDR3 has 14 amino acids. This chain's CDR3 is CASSPGLEGNTIYF. Here the CDR3 DNA reads TGTGCCAGCAGTCCGGGGCTTGAGGGAAACACCATATATTTT. Full variable domain (remainder filled in from reference TRBV5-4 and TRBJ1-3): ETGVTQSPTHLIKTRGQQVTLRCSSQSGHNTVSWYQQALGQGPQFIFQYYREEENGRGNFPPRFSGLQFPNYSSELNVNALELDDSALYLCASSPGLEGNTIYFGEGSWLTVV.

The rearrangement joins TRBV7-8 to TRBJ1-6; a possible D gene is TRBD1 (5 bases). The CDR3 contains 16 residues. Germline V gene data show CDR1 as SGHVS and CDR2 as FQNEAQ. Trimming stripped 5 bases from V and 7 bases from J, with 18 bases between. The CDR3 coding sequence is TGTGCCAGCAGCCCGGGGGGTACCGGACGGAATTCACCCCTCCACTTT. Protein product: CASSPGGTGRNSPLHF. The variable domain in full, completed from reference TRBV7-8 and TRBJ1-6, reads GAGVSQSPRYKVAKRGQDVALRCDPISGHVSLFWYQQALGQGPEFLTYFQNEAQLDKSGLPSDRFFAERPEGSVSTLKIQRTQQEDSAVYLCASSPGGTGRNSPLHFGNGTRLTVT.

In DNA form, the CDR3 reads TGTGCCAGCAGCCCCCACTACGAGCAGTACTTC. Protein: CASSPHYEQYF. J is TRBJ2-7 and V is TRBV5-5; D not certain. Trimming shortened V by 4 bases and J by 3 bases, and 5 bases separated the two germline ends. In germline, CDR1 is SGHKS, CDR2 YYEKEE (reference sequence). CDR3 length: 11 residues.

The chain links TRBV27 to TRBJ2-7; no firm D call. Trimming shortened V by 8 bases and J by 0 bases, and 11 bases separated the two germline ends. CDR1 and CDR2 (germline): MNHEY, SMNVEV (reference sequence). CDR3 length equals 13 residues. The CDR3 nucleotides read TGTGCCAGCCGCGATCTCAGCTCCTACGAGCAGTACTTC. Translated, it gives CASRDLSSYEQYF.

The chain links TRBV24-1 to TRBJ2-3; D is ambiguous. V lost 4 bases and J 2 bases, leaving 9 bases between the germline ends. CDR1 and CDR2 (germline): KGHDR, SFDVKD. The CDR3 runs to 14 residues. CDR3 nucleotide sequence: TGTGCCACCAGTGAGGCCACATACACAGATACGCAGTATTTT. This sequence encodes CATSEATYTDTQYF.

J is TRBJ1-4 and V is TRBV15, with D possibly matching TRBD1 (5 bases). The V gene lost 1 base and the J gene lost 6 bases, with 12 bases spanning the gap. CDR1 LNHNV and CDR2 YYDKDF come from the germline V gene (reference sequence). The CDR3 runs 15 residues. CDR3 region: CATSRVYGADEKLFF. The CDR3 DNA follows: TGTGCCACCAGCAGAGTTTACGGGGCCGATGAAAAACTGTTTTTT.

The chain couples TRBV7-3 to TRBJ2-1, with D perhaps matching TRBD1 (5 bases). The germline V gene encodes CDR1 SGHTA and CDR2 FQGTGA. The V and J ends lost 1 base and 2 bases respectively, with 9 bases between them. This CDR3 spans 15 amino acids. The CDR3 DNA sequence: TGTGCCAGCAGCTTAAGTCCAGGGCCCTACAATGAGCAGTTCTTC. Translated, it gives CASSLSPGPYNEQFF.

V usage is TRBV27 and J usage is TRBJ2-3, with no clear D. The germline gives CDR1 MNHEY, CDR2 SMNVEV (reference sequence). The CDR3 consists of 16 residues. The V end was cut by 3 bases, the J end by 3 bases, with 16 bases between. CDR3 sequence: CASSFQGRLSTDTQYF. The CDR3 bases are TGTGCCAGCAGTTTTCAAGGCCGGCTTAGTACAGATACGCAGTATTTT.

The V gene is TRBV19, the J gene TRBJ1-1, with D unclear. Germline V gene lookup returns CDR1 LNHDA and CDR2 SQIVND (reference sequence). Between the trimmed V and J ends, which lost 0 bases and 4 bases, there was a span of 6 bases. CDR3 size: 13 residues. CDR3 coding DNA: TGTGCCAGTAGTATAGAGGTCGGCACTGAAGCTTTCTTT. This sequence encodes CASSIEVGTEAFF.

This clone was counted once. J is TRBJ2-3 and V is TRBV15, with 7 bases identical to TRBD2. Germline CDR1 LNHNV, CDR2 YYDKDF (reference sequence). V shed 8 bases and J 6 bases; nucleotides not matched to a gene: 11. CDR3 length equals 14 residues. The CDR3, as DNA: TGTGCCACCCGAATCCCGGGGGGTGGGGATACGCAGTATTTT. Its protein is CATRIPGGGDTQYF.

The chain joins TRBV11-2 to TRBJ2-2; weak D call: TRBD2 (6 bases). Germline CDR1 is SGHAT and CDR2 is FQNNGV. The CDR3 has 17 amino acids. The V gene lost 2 bases and the J gene lost 5 bases, with 18 bases spanning the gap. The CDR3 loop reads CASSLRAGGVPTGELFF. The CDR3 coding sequence is TGTGCCAGCAGCTTAAGGGCCGGCGGGGTACCTACCGGGGAGCTGTTTTTT.

V usage is TRBV18 and J usage is TRBJ1-3, with a possible D match to TRBD1 (5 bases). V lost 0 bases and J lost 8, with 11 bases in between. Germline V CDR1 and CDR2: KGHSH, LQKENI. This CDR3 is 14 amino acids long. CDR3 region: CASSPPSAGDTIYF. The CDR3 coding sequence is TGTGCCAGCTCACCACCGTCCGCGGGGGACACCATATATTTT.

This clone was observed a few times. This chain joins TRBV5-1 and TRBJ2-5; TRBD2 is a possible D gene (6 bases). The CDR3 is made up of 15 amino acids. CDR1 SGHRS and CDR2 YFSETQ come from the germline V gene. Trimming left V 4 bases short and J 4 bases short, with 17 bases between. CDR3 loop: CASSTNGGDGETQYF. In nucleotides, the CDR3 is TGCGCCAGCAGCACAAACGGGGGTGACGGAGAGACCCAGTACTTC.

The rearrangement uses TRBV7-2 and TRBJ2-1, with 9 bases identical to TRBD1. This CDR3 region has 16 residues. The V gene's germline CDR1 is SGHTA and CDR2 FQGNSA. Germline trimming cut 6 bases from V and 9 bases from J; bases unmatched to any gene: 15. The DNA for the CDR3 is TGTGCCAGCAGTCGTTGGTCCGGGACAGGGTTTTCTGAGCAGTTCTTC. This codes for CASSRWSGTGFSEQFF.

The chain employs TRBV9 and TRBJ2-3, with 7 bases aligning to TRBD2. After removal of 3 bases from V and 1 base from J, the junction contained 2 bases not matched to a gene. The germline CDR1 and CDR2 sequences are SGDLS and YYNGEE. CDR3 size: 14 residues. CDR3 protein: CASSASGGTDTQYF. CDR3 bases: TGTGCCAGCAGCGCCAGCGGGGGCACAGATACGCAGTATTTT.

This clone was observed a single time. Other DNA sequences within the sample encode an identical CDR3. The genes are TRBV24-1 and TRBJ2-5; D gene unclear. The germline V gene has CDR1 KGHDR and CDR2 SFDVKD. V lost 4 bases and J 2 bases, leaving 4 bases between the germline ends. This CDR3 spans 12 amino acids. The CDR3 sequence is CATSDPQETQYF. The CDR3 DNA sequence: TGTGCCACCAGTGACCCTCAAGAGACCCAGTACTTC.

The chain couples TRBV19 to TRBJ2-2; 7 positions agree with TRBD1. V was pared by 6 bases and J by 6 bases, with 7 bases of the junction left unmatched. Germline loops: CDR1 LNHDA, CDR2 SQIVND (reference sequence). The CDR3 runs to 14 residues. The CDR3 region is CASSEHRGPGELFF. In DNA, the CDR3 is TGTGCCAGTAGCGAACACAGGGGTCCCGGGGAGCTGTTTTTT.